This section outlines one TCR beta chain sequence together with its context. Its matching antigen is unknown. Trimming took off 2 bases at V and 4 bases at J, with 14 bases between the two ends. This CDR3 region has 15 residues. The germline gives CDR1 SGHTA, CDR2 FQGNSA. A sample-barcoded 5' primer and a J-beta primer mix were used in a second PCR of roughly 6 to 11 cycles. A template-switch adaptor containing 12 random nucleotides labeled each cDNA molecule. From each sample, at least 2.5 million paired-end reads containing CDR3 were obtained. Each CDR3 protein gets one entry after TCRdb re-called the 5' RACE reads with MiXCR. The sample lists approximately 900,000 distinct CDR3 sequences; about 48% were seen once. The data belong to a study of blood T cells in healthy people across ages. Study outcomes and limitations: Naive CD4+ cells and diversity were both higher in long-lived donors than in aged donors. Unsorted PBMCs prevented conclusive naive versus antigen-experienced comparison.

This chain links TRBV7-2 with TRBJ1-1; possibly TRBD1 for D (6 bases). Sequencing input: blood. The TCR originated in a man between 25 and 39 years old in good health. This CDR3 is CASSLWTDSSTEAFF. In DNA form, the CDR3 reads TGTGCCAGCAGCTTATGGACAGACTCCTCCACTGAAGCTTTCTTT.